The rows below give T cell receptor beta chains drawn from one sample of a study of T cell responses to AZD1222 COVID-19 vaccine. The table came from immunoSEQ multiplex PCR; TCRdb's copy has only in-frame clones and leaves some out. Of some 120,000 clones listed, less than 95% are singletons. This specimen was peripheral blood, taken on day 0 of MenACWY control vaccination. Receptor source: an adult in good health. Each CDR3 is given with its conserved first and last residue. A D gene is named only where the DNA matches it firmly. Some rows have no size entry. The others give once, few or many, or a class for an expanded clone.

>-|TRBD2|TRBV28|TRBJ2-7
TGTGCCAGCAGTTTGGGTCCAGCCGGGCCCCGGTCCCAGCGGGAAACCTACGAGCAGTACTTC
CASSLGPAGPRSQRETYEQYF
>few|TRBD1|TRBV28|TRBJ1-2
TGTGCCAGCAGTCAAATTTCCCAGGGGGCATATGGCTACACCTTC
CASSQISQGAYGYTF
>-|-|TRBV11-3|TRBJ1-1
TGTGCCAGCAGCTTATCGGGGGCCGGTAACACTGAAGCTTTCTTT
CASSLSGAGNTEAFF
>-|TRBD1|TRBV2|TRBJ1-4
TGTGCCAGCATTTCCAGGGACAGGGGGAGACCAACTAATGAAAAACTGTTTTTT
CASISRDRGRPTNEKLFF
>-|-|TRBV5-5|TRBJ1-4
TGTGCCAGCAGCTTTGGGACGTTGAGCTCCCGGGGGAAACTGTTTTTT
CASSFGTLSSRGKLFF
>-|TRBD2|TRBV6-7|TRBJ2-2
TGTGCCAGCAGTTACTATAAGCGGGGCTATAACACCGGGGAGCTGTTTTTT
CASSYYKRGYNTGELFF
>-|-|TRBV7-2|TRBJ2-7
TGTGCCAGCAGCTTAGTGGGGGGACAGTACTTC
CASSLVGGQYF
>-|-|TRBV28|TRBJ2-3
TGTGCCAGCATGACTAGAGGCAAAACAGATACGCAGTATTTT
CASMTRGKTDTQYF
>-|-|TRBV12-3/TRBV12-4|TRBJ1-5
TGTGCCAGCAGTTTTGAAAGCAATCAGCCCCAGCATTTT
CASSFESNQPQHF
>-|-|TRBV3-1/TRBV3-2|TRBJ1-3
TGTGCCAGCAGCCATGGGGTAAACTCTGGAAACACCATATATTTT
CASSHGVNSGNTIYF
>-|-|TRBV9|TRBJ2-1
TGTGCCAGCAGCGTGGGGACGTTGGAGCAGTTCTTC
CASSVGTLEQFF
>once|TRBD2|TRBV4-2|TRBJ2-3
TGTGCCAGCGACCGAGGGCGGGGGGCCCCTAGCACAGATACGCAGTATTTT
CASDRGRGAPSTDTQYF
>-|TRBD1|TRBV5-6|TRBJ1-2
TGTGCCAGCAGCTTGTCGACAGGGAGGGCCTATGGCTACACCTTC
CASSLSTGRAYGYTF
>-|-|TRBV5-4|TRBJ1-6
TGTGCCAGCAGCCCCCAGGACGGAAGCTCCTATAATTCACCCCTCCACTTT
CASSPQDGSSYNSPLHF